This T cell receptor beta chain derives from a study of CD8+ T cells in alopecia areata. Whole-study context: Administration of oral tofacitinib to treated patients was at 5 to 10 mg twice daily. Findings and caveats of the study: In scalp samples, resident alphabeta T cells of normal skin are also sequenced.

Worth noting for this clone: Its antigen is currently unknown.

cDNA prepared by RNA extraction and subsequent reverse transcription served as the template for sequencing. The protocol was immunoSEQ multiplex PCR, while the TCRdb copy is restricted to in-frame clones and leaves out a portion. Of 200,000 to 250,000 clones in the sample, around 67% were seen once. Alopecia areata patients had lesional scalp punch biopsies and peripheral blood taken from them. This CDR3 is 16 amino acids long. Trimming at V came to 3 bases and at J to 0 bases, leaving 3 bases not matched to a gene. The germline CDR1 and CDR2 sequences are MGHDK and SYGVNS. This chain uses TRBV25-1 with TRBJ2-3; 10 bases map to TRBD2. The TCR comes from a human donor with alopecia areata. The sequencing here drew on CD4+ T cells sorted from blood, taken at week 0. For the CDR3, the DNA is TGTGCCAGCAGTGAGCTAGCGGGGGCTAGCACAGATACGCAGTATTTT. The encoded protein is CASSELAGASTDTQYF.